This T cell receptor beta chain appears in the sequencing data of a study of shared clonotypes between healthy human individuals (dated by TCRdb to 2020 to 2022). Some background on the complete study: A couple of women and a few men aged 18 to 49 years were included in the cohort. For each donor, CD4 naive and CD4 memory were each given three plates, CD8 naive was given two plates, and CD8 memory was given one plate. Each donor's leukapheresis produced roughly between roughly 0.85 and 10 billion PBMCs. Libraries were prepared and TCR repertoires were sequenced by different laboratories using diverse techniques, in order to increase sequencing depth and limit assay-specific biases. To estimate repertoire size and how much clonotypes are shared between individuals, the study performed deep sequencing of blood TCR repertoires from a handful of healthy adults.

Using the deep immunoSEQ assay, TCR CDR3 regions were amplified from genomic DNA by multiplex PCR. Genomic DNA extracted from each cell subset was distributed evenly over all wells of several immunoSEQ 96-well plates, and each plate served as one replicate. Each replicate PCR for sorted subsets received about 200 ng genomic DNA, equal to tens of thousands of T cell genomes. Purified libraries were measured with a Qubit 3.0 fluorometer, size-checked on a Bioanalyzer 2100, and measured again with the KAPA Library Quantification kit. A separate single-read 150-cycle Illumina NextSeq 550 flow cell was used to sequence each immunoSEQ 96-well plate. Per the source publication's procedure: Because the immunoSEQ output included only junctional sequences and no quality scores, the filtering could not be the same as the filtering used for full-length reads. To assign V/J genes and CDR3, sequences were annotated against IMGT germline references using PyIR, a Python wrapper for IgBLAST v1.9. Any read was removed if the V/J assignment was weak (E-value above 1e-6), the CDR3 was missing, or the read contained stop codons, out-of-frame junctions, or ambiguous translated residues. V3J clonotypes were defined as sequences sharing an identical inferred V gene, J gene, and CDR3 amino acid sequence. Percentage overlap between repertoires was calculated by dividing the number of shared unique clonotypes by the size of the smaller repertoire. RTK rarefaction, the Chao1 estimator, and Recon v2.1 estimates of unobserved clonotypes were used to assess repertoire richness. Generation probabilities were computed with OLGA for all TCRbeta clonotypes obtained by the gDNA method from several donors. TCRdb's version of the immuneACCESS table is confined to in-frame rearrangements and falls short of the full clone set. An unresolved V gene accounts for under half of the shortfall where checked; the remainder is of unknown origin. The DNA was the basis for D and trimming; V, J and clone size are from that table. The sample table contains about 2.1 million clones; only one count was recorded for roughly 95% of them. The ten largest make up approximately 1.6% of the sample.

CD8 naive samples consisted of CD45RO-negative cells that were positively selected for CCR7, yielding a CD45RA+CCR7+ population without TemRA cells. The donors were healthy, HIV-negative adults who had no recently reported acute infections or vaccinations. Every donor was a Caucasian adult residing in Nashville, Tennessee, USA. Blood was obtained by leukapheresis, after which PBMCs were separated by Ficoll-Histopaque density gradient centrifugation and cryopreserved in liquid nitrogen vapor phase. Purity and quantity of every magnetically sorted T cell population were checked by analytical flow cytometry. From each sorted fraction, genomic DNA was isolated and quantified by UV absorbance on a Nanodrop 2000c. A distance of 25 bases separates the germline ends of V and J, which lose 4 bases and 7 bases respectively. The CDR3 goes from the cysteine to the phenylalanine over 18 residues. The DNA shown is the 54-base CDR3, in frame from base 1. CDR1 and CDR2 are read off the germline V gene (reference sequence) as SEHNR and FQNEAQ.

This clone has more than one count but fewer than ten. Its cognate antigen has yet to be identified. The input lacks base qualities; no much larger clone sits a single base away. What the work shows at the level of the full study, not this receptor alone: The genetic and exposure-history diversity represented was limited by the small number of donors. Even with the large sequencing depth, rarefaction of the sorted-subset datasets indicated that sequencing was incomplete. When a few donors were compared, the shared fraction of clonotypes was 5% to 6.5% for naive CD4, 3.5% for naive CD8, about 2.4% for memory CD4, and around 0.4% for memory CD8. Based on pairwise subsampling, the degree of clonotype sharing among donors was expected to be affected by sequencing depth. Compared with non-shared clonotypes, the clonotypes found in all four sorted-subset donors had higher generation probabilities. Only blood was sampled, and tissue TCR repertoires likely differ from those in blood. Naive subsets generally had larger estimated clonotype richness than memory subsets did.

The origin of this receptor is a man aged 18 to 29 in good health. Some clones in this sample may be carry-over from other donors' samples. The V and J genes are TRBV7-9 and TRBJ1-4; matching of 5 bases hints at TRBD1 as the D gene. Sequenced input: naive CD8+ T cells from PBMCs. The meaning of the sample's cell subset or site label: CD45RA+CCR7+. The CDR3 loop reads CASSSSTGTTLVSEKLFF. DNA sequence: TGTGCCAGCAGCTCATCCACCGGGACGACACTGGTTAGTGAAAAACTGTTTTTT.